The text below deals with one T cell receptor (beta chain). Its specificity is not known. The protocol was immunoSEQ multiplex PCR, while the TCRdb copy is restricted to in-frame clones and leaves out a portion. The data hold 98,000 or so clones, with 86% observed a single time. This sample is drawn from a study of T cell responses to AZD1222 COVID-19 vaccine. Overall study results and limits: A mostly white British donor set with more females was recruited, and clonal diversity was possibly underestimated. Along spike, vaccine-associated CD4 TCRs were found throughout, with dominance at 160-218 and 743-854. Repertoire collection took place solely once the T cell response had peaked. Spike-specific TCR breadth and depth were elevated following two AZD1222 doses.

The receptor was isolated from an adult who received the MenACWY meningococcal vaccine as a control. The material sequenced was peripheral blood, taken 28 days after the second dose of the MenACWY control vaccine.

Written as DNA, the CDR3 is TGCGCCAGCAGCCAGGGACTTGTCACCGGGGAGCTGTTTTTT. This gives the protein CASSQGLVTGELFF. The genes are TRBV4-3 and TRBJ2-2; D might be TRBD2 (6 bases). Trimming took 3 bases from V and 4 from J, leaving 9 bases between them. Germline V CDR1 and CDR2: LGHNA, YSLEER. The CDR3 consists of 14 residues.